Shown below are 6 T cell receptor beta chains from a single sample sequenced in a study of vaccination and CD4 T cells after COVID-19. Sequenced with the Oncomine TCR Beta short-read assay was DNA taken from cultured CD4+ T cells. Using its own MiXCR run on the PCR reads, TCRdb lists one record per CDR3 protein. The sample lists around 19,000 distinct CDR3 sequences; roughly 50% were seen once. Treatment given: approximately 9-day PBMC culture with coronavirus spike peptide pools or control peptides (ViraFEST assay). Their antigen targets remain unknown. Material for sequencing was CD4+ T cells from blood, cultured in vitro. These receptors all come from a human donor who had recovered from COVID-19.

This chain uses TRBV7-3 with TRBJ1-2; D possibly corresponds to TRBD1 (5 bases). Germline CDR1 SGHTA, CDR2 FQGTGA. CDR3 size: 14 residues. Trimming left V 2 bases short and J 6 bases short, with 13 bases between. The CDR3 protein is CASSLGAQTDGYTF. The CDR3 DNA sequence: TGTGCCAGCAGCTTAGGGGCTCAGACGGATGGCTACACCTTC.

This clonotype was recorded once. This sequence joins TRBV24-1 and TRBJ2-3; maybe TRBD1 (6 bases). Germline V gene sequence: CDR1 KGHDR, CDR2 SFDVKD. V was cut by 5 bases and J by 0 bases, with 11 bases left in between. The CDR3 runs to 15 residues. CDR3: CATSASTGSTDTQYF. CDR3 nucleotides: TGTGCCACCAGTGCTTCGACAGGCAGCACAGATACGCAGTATTTT.

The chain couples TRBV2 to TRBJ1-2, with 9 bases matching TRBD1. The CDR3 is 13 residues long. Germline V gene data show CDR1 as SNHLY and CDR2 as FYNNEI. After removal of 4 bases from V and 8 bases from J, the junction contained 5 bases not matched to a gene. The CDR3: CASSAGQGRGYTF. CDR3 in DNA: TGTGCCAGCAGTGCTGGACAGGGGAGAGGCTACACCTTC.

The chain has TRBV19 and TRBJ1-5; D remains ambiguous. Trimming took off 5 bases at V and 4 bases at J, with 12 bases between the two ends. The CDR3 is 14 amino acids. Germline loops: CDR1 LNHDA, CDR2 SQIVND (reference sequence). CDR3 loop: CASSPRTDNQPQHF. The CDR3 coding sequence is TGTGCCAGTAGTCCCAGGACCGATAATCAGCCCCAGCATTTT.

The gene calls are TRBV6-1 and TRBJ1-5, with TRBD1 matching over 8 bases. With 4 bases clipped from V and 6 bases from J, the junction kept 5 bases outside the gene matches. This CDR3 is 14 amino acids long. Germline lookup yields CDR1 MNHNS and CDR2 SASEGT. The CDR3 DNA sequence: TGTGCCAGCAGTGTGCAGGGGGCTCGTCAGCCCCAGCATTTT. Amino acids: CASSVQGARQPQHF.

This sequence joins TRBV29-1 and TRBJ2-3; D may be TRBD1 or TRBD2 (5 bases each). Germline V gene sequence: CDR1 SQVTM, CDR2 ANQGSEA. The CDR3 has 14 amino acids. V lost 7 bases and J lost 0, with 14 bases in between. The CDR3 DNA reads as TGCAGCGCCGTGGGACCACTTAGCACAGATACGCAGTATTTT. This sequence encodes CSAVGPLSTDTQYF.